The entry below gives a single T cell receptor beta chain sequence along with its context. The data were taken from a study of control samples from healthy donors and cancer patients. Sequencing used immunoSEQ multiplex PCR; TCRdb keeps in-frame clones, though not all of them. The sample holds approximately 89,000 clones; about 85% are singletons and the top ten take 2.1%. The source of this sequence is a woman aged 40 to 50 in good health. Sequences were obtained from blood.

Here the CDR3 DNA reads TGTGCCAGCAGCATTCTCCCCCGGACGGAAGAGACCCAGTACTTC. Translating gives CASSILPRTEETQYF. The V and J genes are TRBV7-6 and TRBJ2-5; D is undetermined. Trimming took 5 bases from V and 3 from J, leaving 16 bases between them. Germline CDR1 SGHVS, CDR2 FNYEAQ. The CDR3 contains 15 residues.